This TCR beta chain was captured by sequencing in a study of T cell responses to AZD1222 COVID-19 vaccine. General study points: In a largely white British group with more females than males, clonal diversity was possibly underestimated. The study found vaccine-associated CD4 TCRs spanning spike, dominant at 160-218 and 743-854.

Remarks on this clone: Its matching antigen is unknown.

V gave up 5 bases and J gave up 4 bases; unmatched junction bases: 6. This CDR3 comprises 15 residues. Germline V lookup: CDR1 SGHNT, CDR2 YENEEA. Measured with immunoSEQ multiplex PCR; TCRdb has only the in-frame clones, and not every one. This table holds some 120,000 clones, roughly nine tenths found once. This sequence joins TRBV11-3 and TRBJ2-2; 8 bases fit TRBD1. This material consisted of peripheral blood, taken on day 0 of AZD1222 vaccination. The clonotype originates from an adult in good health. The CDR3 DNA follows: TGTGCCAGCAGCCGGACAGGGATTTCCACCGGGGAGCTGTTTTTT. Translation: CASSRTGISTGELFF.